These 17 T cell receptor beta chains originate from one sample sequenced in a study of graft-versus-host responses after intestinal transplantation. Profiled with immunoSEQ multiplex PCR; TCRdb holds only in-frame clones, not every one. The sample lists around 37,000 clones, over 80% seen once, with 3.5% in the top ten. Sample: PBMCs, taken 1070 days after transplant. All receptors come from a human patient who received an intestinal transplant, so some T cells may come from the graft donor.

The chain has TRBV28 and TRBJ2-7; 8 bases align to TRBD1. CDR3 length: 15 amino acids. With V trimmed by 5 bases and J by 7 bases, 13 bases remained unmatched. Germline V gene lookup returns CDR1 MDHEN and CDR2 SYDVKM. CDR3 DNA sequence: TGTGCCAGCAGTACCTCCGGGACAGGTCCCTCGGAGCAGTACTTC. Protein product: CASSTSGTGPSEQYF.

This clone was seen a handful of times. The rearrangement uses TRBV6-4 and TRBJ2-3; D is possibly TRBD1 or TRBD2 (5 bases each). From germline, CDR1 is MRHNA and CDR2 SNTAGT. The V end lost 6 bases, the J end lost 2 bases, and 12 bases lay between the germline ends. This CDR3 is built from 14 residues. The CDR3 spells CASSRDGSTDTQYF. The CDR3 nucleotides read TGTGCCAGCAGCCGGGACGGCTCCACAGATACGCAGTATTTT.

The chain joins TRBV18 to TRBJ1-4; D is unresolved. V lost 1 base, J lost 0 bases, and 18 bases lay in between. CDR1 is KGHSH and CDR2 is LQKENI in the germline V gene. The CDR3 is 19 amino acids. The CDR3 protein is CASSPRPGYNAATNEKLFF. The CDR3 DNA is TGTGCCAGCTCACCACGCCCAGGCTATAACGCTGCAACTAATGAAAAACTGTTTTTT.

For this clone: At one boundary the junction diverges from the germline segment, which might be a read error. The chain has TRBV7-7 and TRBJ2-3; either TRBD1 or TRBD2 may fit D (5 bases each). Germline assignment: CDR1 SSHAT and CDR2 FNYEAQ (reference sequence). The CDR3 runs to 16 residues. The CDR3 sequence is CASSLGRGDSTDTQYF. In DNA form, the CDR3 reads TGTGCTAGCAGCTTGGGAAGAGGGGATAGCACAGATACGCAGTATTTT.

The rearrangement links TRBV5-1 to TRBJ2-7, with TRBD2 matching 15 bases. The CDR3 is made up of 17 amino acids. Trimming cost V 4 bases and J 7 bases; bases outside gene matches: 12. The germline V gene has CDR1 SGHRS and CDR2 YFSETQ. The CDR3 DNA reads TGCGCCAGCAGCCCTGGACTAGCGGGAGGGCCTCTGGGTGAGCAGTACTTC. Translating it yields CASSPGLAGGPLGEQYF.

The rearrangement links TRBV18 to TRBJ2-1; perhaps D is TRBD1 or TRBD2 (5 bases each). The CDR3 runs 15 residues. Trimming left V 6 bases short and J 4 bases short, with 16 bases between. Germline V lookup: CDR1 KGHSH, CDR2 LQKENI. CDR3 DNA sequence: TGTGCCAGCTCCTTCCGGGACGGAAGATACAATGAGCAGTTCTTC. Its translation is CASSFRDGRYNEQFF.

The J gene is TRBJ1-6, the V gene TRBV28; D remains ambiguous. The CDR3 contains 15 residues. Per germline, CDR1 MDHEN and CDR2 SYDVKM. V was cut by 6 bases and J by 5 bases, with 14 bases left in between. The CDR3 protein is CASRKLGMDNSPLHF. The CDR3, as DNA: TGTGCCAGCAGAAAACTTGGAATGGATAATTCACCCCTCCACTTT. Full variable domain (remainder filled in from reference TRBV28 and TRBJ1-6): DVKVTQSSRYLVKRTGEKVFLECVQDMDHENMFWYRQDPGLGLRLIYFSYDVKMKEKGDIPEGYSVSREKKERFSLILESASTNQTSMYLCASRKLGMDNSPLHFGNGTRLTVT.

J is TRBJ1-4 and V is TRBV10-3; no clear D gene. With 0 bases removed from V and 8 bases from J, the gap between germline ends came to 13 bases. Germline V CDR1 and CDR2: ENHRY, SYGVKD. CDR3 length: 15 residues. DNA of the CDR3: TGTGCCATCAGTGAGTCTGCCAGCGACGGGGAAAAACTGTTTTTT. As protein: CAISESASDGEKLFF.

The rearrangement joins TRBV19 to TRBJ1-5, with D unclear. The germline CDR1 and CDR2 sequences are LNHDA and SQIVND (reference sequence). The CDR3 spans 16 residues. The V gene lost 1 base and the J gene lost 3 bases, with 13 bases spanning the gap. DNA of the CDR3: TGTGCCAGTAGTATAGTGAAAGTTTTGTACAATCAGCCCCAGCATTTT. It specifies CASSIVKVLYNQPQHF.

The rearrangement joins TRBV2 to TRBJ2-2, with 8 bases that match TRBD2. Germline V gene sequence: CDR1 SNHLY, CDR2 FYNNEI. The CDR3 length is 14 residues. V was pared by 4 bases and J by 9 bases, with 7 bases of the junction left unmatched. The chain's CDR3 is CASSGGTRGRELFF. The CDR3 bases are TGTGCCAGCAGTGGGGGGACTAGGGGTCGGGAGCTGTTTTTT.

The chain uses TRBV19 and TRBJ2-1; 8 nucleotides line up with TRBD1. The junction had 12 bases not matched to a gene; V was cut back by 6 bases and J by 8 bases. Germline V gene lookup returns CDR1 LNHDA and CDR2 SQIVND (reference sequence). CDR3 size: 15 residues. The CDR3 bases are TGTGCCAGTAGGCCTACAGGGGGACCTACGGATGAGCAGTTCTTC. It is translated as CASRPTGGPTDEQFF. The full variable domain, rest sourced from reference TRBV19 and TRBJ2-1, is DGGITQSPKYLFRKEGQNVTLSCEQNLNHDAMYWYRQDPGQGLRLIYYSQIVNDFQKGDIAEGYSVSREKKESFPLTVTSAQKNPTAFYLCASRPTGGPTDEQFFGPGTRLTVL.

This chain connects TRBV18 to TRBJ2-1; TRBD1 aligns across 9 bases. The germline V gene encodes CDR1 KGHSH and CDR2 LQKENI. CDR3 length: 16 residues. Unmatched junction bases numbered 6, after V lost 5 bases and J lost 1 base. Written as DNA, the CDR3 is TGTGCCAGCTCAGACAGGGGGATGGATTCCTACAATGAGCAGTTCTTC. Translation: CASSDRGMDSYNEQFF.

The genes are TRBV28 and TRBJ2-1; TRBD2 agrees at 8 bases. Germline V CDR1 and CDR2: MDHEN, SYDVKM. There are 12 residues in the CDR3. Trimming cost V 3 bases and J 10 bases; bases outside gene matches: 2. CDR3 amino acids: CASSLGGREQFF. DNA for the CDR3: TGTGCCAGCAGTTTGGGCGGGAGGGAGCAGTTCTTC.

This chain connects TRBV9 to TRBJ2-1; D unclear. Trimming took off 0 bases at V and 2 bases at J, with 3 bases between the two ends. The CDR3 contains 13 residues. Germline V gene data show CDR1 as SGDLS and CDR2 as YYNGEE. The CDR3 sequence is CASSVGPYNEQFF. CDR3 DNA sequence: TGTGCCAGCAGCGTAGGGCCCTACAATGAGCAGTTCTTC.

This clone came up once. The genes are TRBV30 and TRBJ1-2; 7 bases line up with TRBD1. Trimming removed 2 bases from V and 3 bases from J; junction bases left unmatched: 6. Germline V CDR1 and CDR2: GTSNPN, SVGIG (reference sequence). The CDR3 has 14 residues. CDR3 protein: CAWSPGQWDYGYTF. CDR3 DNA: TGTGCCTGGAGTCCGGGACAGTGGGACTATGGCTACACCTTC.

The rearrangement uses TRBV6-1 and TRBJ1-2; D not resolved. There are 14 residues in the CDR3. V was trimmed by 0 bases and J by 8 bases, leaving 13 bases between them. Germline V gives CDR1 MNHNS, CDR2 SASEGT. The CDR3 nucleotides read TGTGCCAGCAGTGAAGCGAGCCCGTCAAGAGGCTACACCTTC. It codes for CASSEASPSRGYTF.

V usage is TRBV30 and J usage is TRBJ1-3, with no clear D. This CDR3 spans 14 amino acids. Germline V lookup: CDR1 GTSNPN, CDR2 SVGIG (reference sequence). Trimming removed 4 bases from V and 8 bases from J, with 18 bases in between. The CDR3: CAWTPGGAMHTIYF. The CDR3 bases are TGTGCCTGGACCCCAGGTGGCGCGATGCACACCATATATTTT.